This entry features one T cell receptor (beta chain) sequence. V lost 1 base and J lost 4, with 14 bases in between. Looked up from germline, CDR1 is LNHDA and CDR2 is SQIVND (reference sequence). The CDR3 is 16 amino acids. This sample was taken from a study of blood T cell repertoires in COVID-19. Study-wide background: T cells, B-cell-depleted T cells, or PBMCs supplied cDNA or gDNA.

Sequenced by immunoSEQ multiplex PCR; TCRdb stores in-frame clones only, minus some. Among 300,000 to 350,000 clones, over 80% were seen once, and the ten largest hold around 5%. Grouping used clinical history reported by participants in a survey and questionnaire. Donors in Cohort 3 counted as recovered after two negative PCRs, clearance, or symptom resolution. The clonotype comes from a man aged 25-40 years who had recovered from COVID-19. The source material was PBMCs or T cells enriched from blood (not recorded which). This chain joins TRBV19 and TRBJ1-5; weak D call: TRBD1 (5 bases). DNA of the CDR3: TGTGCCAGTAGTATAGGCGGGGGGTCGGGGAATCAGCCCCAGCATTTT. It yields the protein CASSIGGGSGNQPQHF. The variable domain in full, with the rest retrieved from reference TRBV19 and TRBJ1-5, is DGGITQSPKYLFRKEGQNVTLSCEQNLNHDAMYWYRQDPGQGLRLIYYSQIVNDFQKGDIAEGYSVSREKKESFPLTVTSAQKNPTAFYLCASSIGGGSGNQPQHFGDGTRLSIL.